The 27 T cell receptor beta chains given below trace back to one sample, sequenced in a study of blood T cells in healthy people across ages. Primed by a sample-barcoded 5' primer and a J-beta primer mix, a second PCR proceeded for about 6 to 11 cycles. TCRdb ran MiXCR on the 5' RACE reads and lists one entry per CDR3 protein. The table has some 760,000 distinct CDR3 sequences, 25% seen once. A further study also used this sample, focusing on T cells of mothers and their children.

Sequencing input: blood. All receptors derive from a boy aged 5-17 years in good health.

V and J are TRBV7-9 and TRBJ2-7; D may be TRBD1 (6 bases). V was clipped by 5 bases and J by 1 base, with 9 bases between them. The CDR3 is 13 residues long. The V gene's germline CDR1 is SEHNR and CDR2 FQNEAQ (reference sequence). The CDR3 protein is CASSRQESYEQYF. DNA of the CDR3: TGTGCCAGCAGCAGACAGGAATCCTACGAGCAGTACTTC.

The CDR3 spells CSARTGEDTEAFF. CDR3 DNA: TGCAGTGCCCGGACAGGAGAGGACACTGAAGCTTTCTTT. V and J are TRBV20-1 and TRBJ1-1, with 7 bases fitting TRBD1. V was pared by 6 bases and J by 3 bases, with 7 bases of the junction left unmatched. The CDR3 length is 13 residues. CDR1 is DFQATT, CDR2 SNEGSKA, per germline (reference sequence).

This clonotype was detected a few times. The J gene is TRBJ2-5, the V gene TRBV4-3; unclear D gene. Near its end, the DNA agrees better with TRBJ2-7, so the J call may be wrong. The CDR3 has 15 residues. The germline gives CDR1 LGHNA, CDR2 YSLEER. This CDR3 reads CASSQDSYTTYEQYF. The CDR3 region has the DNA TGCGCCAGCAGCCAAGACAGCTACACAACCTACGAGCAGTACTTC.

A few counts support this clonotype. V gene TRBV13 combines with J gene TRBJ2-2; D not resolved. CDR1 and CDR2 (germline): PRHDT, FYEKMQ (reference sequence). The CDR3 consists of 13 residues. Between the trimmed V and J ends, which lost 5 bases and 2 bases, there was a span of 6 bases. In nucleotides, the CDR3 is TGTGCCAGCAGCCTCCATAACACCGGGGAGCTGTTTTTT. It specifies CASSLHNTGELFF.

This clonotype was observed at least ten times. This chain connects TRBV20-1 to TRBJ1-2; tentatively, D is TRBD1 (5 bases). In germline, CDR1 is DFQATT, CDR2 SNEGSKA (reference sequence). The V end was cut by 6 bases, the J end by 8 bases, with 22 bases between. The CDR3 is made up of 14 amino acids. CDR3 region: CSAPPKWDGGGYTF. The CDR3 region has the DNA TGCAGTGCCCCCCCCAAGTGGGACGGAGGGGGCTACACCTTC.

CDR3 nucleotide sequence: TGCGCCAGCAGCCAAGATGCGGTGGGACTGGCCACCTACGAGCAGTACTTC. Its protein product is CASSQDAVGLATYEQYF. This chain joins TRBV4-3 and TRBJ2-7, with D maybe TRBD2 (6 bases). From germline, CDR1 is LGHNA and CDR2 YSLEER. The CDR3 extends over 17 amino acids. The V gene lost 0 bases and the J gene lost 2 bases, with 17 bases spanning the gap.

V and J are TRBV6-2 or TRBV6-3 and TRBJ2-7; TRBD2 matches 8 bases. The length of the CDR3 is 14 residues. Germline loops: CDR1 MNHEY, CDR2 SVGEGT. The V segment lost 3 bases and the J segment 0 bases; nucleotides outside the gene matches: 1. In DNA, the CDR3 is TGTGCCAGCAGTTATGCGGGGGGCTCCTACGAGCAGTACTTC. It translates to CASSYAGGSYEQYF.

The chain joins TRBV20-1 to TRBJ1-4, with D perhaps TRBD1 (6 bases). CDR1 DFQATT and CDR2 SNEGSKA come from the germline V gene (reference sequence). The CDR3 contains 17 residues. V was clipped by 0 bases and J by 8 bases, with 22 bases between them. CDR3: CSARDPFATGNREKLFF. CDR3 bases: TGCAGTGCTAGAGATCCCTTTGCGACAGGCAACAGAGAAAAACTGTTTTTT.

In its sample, this clonotype was seen a few times. The rearrangement uses TRBV7-9 and TRBJ2-7; 9 bases align to TRBD2. CDR1 is SEHNR and CDR2 is FQNEAQ in the germline V gene (reference sequence). This CDR3 is 14 amino acids long. With 1 base clipped from V and 6 bases from J, the junction kept 4 bases outside the gene matches. CDR3 sequence: CASSLVLAGPEQYF. CDR3 DNA sequence: TGTGCCAGCAGCTTAGTGCTAGCGGGACCCGAGCAGTACTTC.

The chain joins TRBV28 to TRBJ2-3; tentative D call: TRBD1 (6 bases). Germline V gene data show CDR1 as MDHEN and CDR2 as SYDVKM. CDR3 size: 16 residues. V lost 5 bases and J 2 bases, leaving 17 bases between the germline ends. The CDR3 protein is CASSPNAGVFTDTQYF. Here the CDR3 DNA reads TGTGCCAGCAGTCCTAACGCAGGGGTGTTCACAGATACGCAGTATTTT.

This clonotype has just a few counts. The rearrangement links TRBV28 to TRBJ1-6; tentatively, D is TRBD1 (6 bases). The CDR3 runs to 14 residues. Trimming left V 8 bases short and J 9 bases short, with 17 bases between. Germline CDR1 MDHEN, CDR2 SYDVKM. The CDR3 DNA reads as TGTGCCAGCGCTGGGGGCTTAGAAAGTTCACCCCTCCACTTT. This encodes CASAGGLESSPLHF. The variable domain in full, with the rest retrieved from reference TRBV28 and TRBJ1-6, is DVKVTQSSRYLVKRTGEKVFLECVQDMDHENMFWYRQDPGLGLRLIYFSYDVKMKEKGDIPEGYSVSREKKERFSLILESASTNQTSMYLCASAGGLESSPLHFGNGTRLTVT.

Only a few counts were recorded for this clonotype. Germline and junction disagree at one end, which may indicate a read error. The V and J genes are TRBV12-3 or TRBV12-4 and TRBJ1-6; 7 bases agree with TRBD1. CDR3 length equals 15 residues. The CDR3 DNA follows: TGCGCCAGCAGTCCCGGGGCAGGGGGTCGGTCACCCCTCCACTTT. Its translation is CASSPGAGGRSPLHF.

The V call is TRBV20-1, the J call TRBJ2-1; D tentatively fits TRBD1 or TRBD2 (5 bases each). The CDR3 is 14 residues long. The germline CDR1 and CDR2 sequences are DFQATT and SNEGSKA (reference sequence). V shed 6 bases and J shed 4 bases, with 16 bases lying between them. CDR3 nucleotides: TGCAGTGCGGACGACAGAGGGGAATACAATGAGCAGTTCTTC. Protein: CSADDRGEYNEQFF.

This rearrangement joins TRBV15 to TRBJ2-7, with 7 bases fitting TRBD1. The J segment lost 0 bases and the V segment lost 4 bases, leaving 3 bases of the junction unmatched. The CDR3 consists of 14 residues. Germline V gene lookup returns CDR1 LNHNV and CDR2 YYDKDF (reference sequence). CDR3 residues: CATSIGTVSYEQYF. The CDR3 nucleotides are TGTGCCACCAGCATAGGGACAGTCTCCTACGAGCAGTACTTC. The whole variable domain, remainder taken from reference TRBV15 and TRBJ2-7, is DAMVIQNPRYQVTQFGKPVTLSCSQTLNHNVMYWYQQKSSQAPKLLFHYYDKDFNNEADTPDNFQSRRPNTSFCFLDIRSPGLGDTAMYLCATSIGTVSYEQYFGPGTRLTVT.

This sequence joins TRBV7-2 and TRBJ1-2; D possibly corresponds to TRBD1 (6 bases). V was trimmed by 1 base and J by 5 bases, leaving 14 bases between them. The CDR3 contains 15 residues. Germline loops: CDR1 SGHTA, CDR2 FQGNSA. DNA for the CDR3: TGTGCCAGCAGCTTAGAAGCAGGGGCCTTATATGGCTACACCTTC. Amino acids: CASSLEAGALYGYTF. Variable domain in full (rest from reference TRBV7-2 and TRBJ1-2): GAGVSQSPSNKVTEKGKDVELRCDPISGHTALYWYRQSLGQGLEFLIYFQGNSAPDKSGLPSDRFSAERTGGSVSTLTIQRTQQEDSAVYLCASSLEAGALYGYTFGSGTRLTVV.

The chain is built from TRBV27 and TRBJ1-2, with D tentatively TRBD1 (5 bases). The CDR3 contains 15 residues. The germline V gene has CDR1 MNHEY and CDR2 SMNVEV (reference sequence). Between the trimmed V and J ends, which lost 0 bases and 4 bases, there was a span of 12 bases. In DNA, the CDR3 is TGTGCCAGCAGTTTATCGCTACAGGCGTTCTATGGCTACACCTTC. This translates into CASSLSLQAFYGYTF.

V and J are TRBV28 and TRBJ2-4; TRBD1 might be the D (5 bases). The CDR3 totals 16 residues. V was clipped by 1 base and J by 1 base, with 11 bases between them. The germline V gene has CDR1 MDHEN and CDR2 SYDVKM. This CDR3 reads CASSLFSGSAKNIQYF. The CDR3 nucleotides are TGTGCCAGCAGTTTATTTTCAGGGTCCGCCAAAAACATTCAGTACTTC. The full variable domain, its missing parts supplied by reference TRBV28 and TRBJ2-4, is DVKVTQSSRYLVKRTGEKVFLECVQDMDHENMFWYRQDPGLGLRLIYFSYDVKMKEKGDIPEGYSVSREKKERFSLILESASTNQTSMYLCASSLFSGSAKNIQYFGAGTRLSVL.

The chain links TRBV2 to TRBJ2-5, with a tentative D call TRBD2 (6 bases). The CDR3 spans 14 residues. V shed 7 bases and J shed 2 bases, with 14 bases lying between them. Germline V gene data show CDR1 as SNHLY and CDR2 as FYNNEI. This CDR3 is CASKASEGQETQYF. The CDR3 region has the DNA TGTGCCAGCAAGGCTAGCGAGGGACAAGAGACCCAGTACTTC.

This chain joins TRBV20-1 and TRBJ1-3; no firm D call. V lost 6 bases, J lost 0 bases, and 12 bases lay in between. The germline V gene has CDR1 DFQATT and CDR2 SNEGSKA (reference sequence). This CDR3 region has 14 residues. Written as DNA, the CDR3 is TGCAGTGCCAACAGCCCCAGCTCTGGAAACACCATATATTTT. Protein sequence: CSANSPSSGNTIYF.

The chain has TRBV5-4 and TRBJ2-7, with TRBD1 matching over 8 bases. The closer fit of TRBJ2-1 to the DNA end suggests the J call may be wrong. The CDR3 spans 17 residues. Germline V gene lookup returns CDR1 SGHNT and CDR2 YYREEE (reference sequence). CDR3 nucleotides: TGTGCCAGCAGCCCCTCAGGAGGACAGGGTGCCTACAATGAGCAGTTCTTC. It is translated as CASSPSGGQGAYNEQFF.

The sample holds a few counts of this clonotype. V is TRBV7-9 and J is TRBJ1-2; weak D call: TRBD1 (5 bases). V lost 6 bases, J lost 12 bases, and 17 bases lay in between. This CDR3 is 12 amino acids long. Germline V CDR1 and CDR2: SEHNR, FQNEAQ (reference sequence). CDR3: CASSRWDGTNTF. CDR3 bases: TGTGCCAGCAGTCGATGGGACGGAACTAACACCTTC.

The chain employs TRBV7-9 and TRBJ2-4; D remains unclear. In germline, CDR1 is SEHNR, CDR2 FQNEAQ (reference sequence). The V gene lost 3 bases and the J gene lost 0 bases, with 9 bases spanning the gap. This CDR3 contains 15 residues. The CDR3 nucleotides read TGTGCCAGCAGCTTTGCGGATTTAGCCAAAAACATTCAGTACTTC. Protein: CASSFADLAKNIQYF.

This clonotype turned up a few times. The V gene is TRBV5-1, the J gene TRBJ2-7; 9 bases are shared with TRBD1. In germline, CDR1 is SGHRS, CDR2 YFSETQ. J lost 4 bases, V lost 4 bases, and 24 bases had no gene match. CDR3 size: 20 residues. CDR3: CASSPGDRVGDYPLWYEQYF. Written as DNA, the CDR3 is TGCGCCAGCAGCCCCGGGGACAGGGTCGGGGACTACCCCCTCTGGTACGAGCAGTACTTC.

There are many counts of this clonotype. J is TRBJ1-4 and V is TRBV3-1, with TRBD1 as a possible D gene (6 bases). The CDR3 is 15 residues long. Trimming left V 4 bases short and J 0 bases short, with 9 bases between. Germline assignment: CDR1 LGHDT and CDR2 YNNKEL (reference sequence). CDR3 nucleotides: TGTGCCAGCAGCCCCGGACAGACAACTAATGAAAAACTGTTTTTT. It is translated as CASSPGQTTNEKLFF.

The V gene is TRBV24-1, the J gene TRBJ2-1; no definite D call. V shed 5 bases and J shed 3 bases, with 1 base lying between them. CDR3 length equals 11 residues. Germline CDR1 and CDR2: KGHDR and SFDVKD. For the CDR3, the DNA is TGTGCCACCAGTGTCTACAATGAGCAGTTCTTC. It is translated as CATSVYNEQFF.

In DNA, the CDR3 is TGCAGTGCCCCCCGGGAGGCGGGCACCGGGGAGCTGTTTTTT. Amino acid sequence: CSAPREAGTGELFF. V and J are TRBV20-1 and TRBJ2-2, with 7 bases aligning to TRBD2. Germline CDR1 is DFQATT and CDR2 is SNEGSKA (reference sequence). This CDR3 comprises 14 residues. V was pared by 6 bases and J by 4 bases, with 8 bases of the junction left unmatched.

This clonotype turned up a few times. The J gene is TRBJ2-1, the V gene TRBV20-1; 7 bases map to TRBD2. The CDR3 contains 14 residues. Per the germline V gene, CDR1 is DFQATT and CDR2 is SNEGSKA (reference sequence). Germline trimming cut 0 bases from V and 8 bases from J; bases unmatched to any gene: 7. The CDR3 DNA sequence: TGCAGTGCTAGAGATCGCGGGAGAGTCTATGAGCAGTTCTTC. This gives the protein CSARDRGRVYEQFF.